The rows below give T cell receptor beta chains drawn from one sample of a study of molecular identifiers for immune sequencing clone quantification. TCRdb re-analysed the PCR reads in MiXCR, keeping a single row per CDR3 protein. The sample includes over 600,000 distinct CDR3 sequences, around 20% of them seen just once. The sample consisted of naive CD8+ T cells from blood, with Jurkat cell RNA spiked in. Source of these receptors: a human donor in good health. Some libraries in this study had Jurkat cell RNA spiked in. Both conserved end residues are part of each CDR3. A D gene is named only where the DNA matches it firmly. Clone size is not always given. Where it is, it says once, few, many or a class for expanded clones.

v_call	cdr3_length	clone_size	j_call	d_call	cdr3_nt	cdr3_aa
TRBV3-1	14	NA	TRBJ2-5	NA	TGTGCCAGCAGCCAAGATTTACAGCAAGAGACCCAGTACTTC	CASSQDLQQETQYF
TRBV6-2/TRBV6-3	19	NA	TRBJ1-6	TRBD1	TGTGCCAGCAGTTACACAGACCGGGACAGCAGCTCCTATAATTCACCCCTCCACTTT	CASSYTDRDSSSYNSPLHF
TRBV6-5	16	NA	TRBJ1-4	NA	TGTGCCAGCAGTTACAGCCAGGGCACAGTGAATGAAAAACTGTTTTTT	CASSYSQGTVNEKLFF
TRBV4-1	15	many	TRBJ2-7	TRBD1	TGCGCCAGCAGCCAAACCAGGGGGAACGGCCACGAGCAGTACTTC	CASSQTRGNGHEQYF
TRBV7-3	15	many	TRBJ2-1	NA	TGTGCCAGCAGCTTAACGCTTGGTCTACACAATGAGCAGTTCTTC	CASSLTLGLHNEQFF
TRBV20-1	16	many	TRBJ1-5	TRBD1	TGCAGTGCTAGAGATCGGACAGGTATCGGCAATCAGCCCCAGCATTTT	CSARDRTGIGNQPQHF
TRBV9	13	few	TRBJ2-6	NA	TGTGCCAGCACTATCTCTGGGGCCAACGTCCTGACTTTC	CASTISGANVLTF
TRBV12-3/TRBV12-4	14	few	TRBJ2-7	NA	TGTGCCAGCAGTCCGGTTCCAGGGAAAGGCGAGCAGTACTTC	CASSPVPGKGEQYF
TRBV6-5	17	NA	TRBJ2-3	TRBD1	TGTGCCAGCAGTTCCAGCCTTACAGGGGTACGCACAGATACGCAGTATTTT	CASSSSLTGVRTDTQYF
TRBV27	15	NA	TRBJ1-2	NA	TGTGCCAGCAGTTTTTTATCGGACAGCTCCTATGGCTACACCTTC	CASSFLSDSSYGYTF
TRBV6-2/TRBV6-3	17	NA	TRBJ2-3	TRBD2	TGTGCCAGCAGTTACCATTTAGCGGGAGATTTTTTGGATACGCAGTATTTT	CASSYHLAGDFLDTQYF
TRBV5-1	17	many	TRBJ2-5	NA	TGCGCCAGCAGCTCTCAAAGGGGCAGGGCGTACCAAGAGACCCAGTACTTC	CASSSQRGRAYQETQYF
TRBV28	14	NA	TRBJ2-7	NA	TGTGCCACAACGGGGCTTTCTAACTCCTACGAGCAGTACTTC	CATTGLSNSYEQYF
TRBV27	13	many	TRBJ2-3	NA	TGTGCCAGGGGGGAGGAGGGCGCGGATACGCAGTATTTT	CARGEEGADTQYF
TRBV12-3/TRBV12-4	16	many	TRBJ2-3	TRBD2	TGTGCCAGCAGTTCCTCTAGCGGGGGTTACACAGATACGCAGTATTTT	CASSSSSGGYTDTQYF
TRBV29-1	12	many	TRBJ1-1	NA	TGCAGCGTTGTAGGGCAGGACACTGAAGCTTTCTTT	CSVVGQDTEAFF
TRBV28	12	NA	TRBJ2-7	NA	TGTGCCGAGGGGCTGAACCCCTACGAGCAGTACTTC	CAEGLNPYEQYF
TRBV30	13	many	TRBJ1-6	NA	TGTGCCTGGACCAGGGGAAATAATTCACCCCTCCACTTT	CAWTRGNNSPLHF
TRBV30	14	NA	TRBJ2-7	NA	TGTGCCTGGAGGACCGGGACTGGGTCCTACGAGCAGTACTTC	CAWRTGTGSYEQYF
TRBV28	15	many	TRBJ1-5	NA	TGTGCCAGCAGTTCTCGGACAGTTAGCAATCAGCCCCAGCATTTT	CASSSRTVSNQPQHF
TRBV15	15	few	TRBJ1-5	NA	TGTGCCACCAGCACCCCACCCTCTAGCAATCAGCCCCAGCATTTT	CATSTPPSSNQPQHF
TRBV14	15	many	TRBJ1-1	NA	TGTGCCAGCAGCCCTCGGACAGTAGGAGGAACTGAAGCTTTCTTT	CASSPRTVGGTEAFF
TRBV7-6	14	many	TRBJ1-1	NA	TGTGCCAGCAGCTTACACCAGGGCGACACTGAAGCTTTCTTT	CASSLHQGDTEAFF
TRBV7-6	13	many	TRBJ1-1	NA	TGTGCCAGCAGCTTGCTGTGGAACACTGAAGCTTTCTTT	CASSLLWNTEAFF
TRBV7-9	14	many	TRBJ2-7	TRBD1	TGTGCCAGCAGCTCCGGGACAGGGAGAAGTGAGCAGTACTTC	CASSSGTGRSEQYF
TRBV7-8	15	NA	TRBJ2-3	NA	TGTGCCAGCAGCTTAGTTGGGCAGCACACAGATACGCAGTATTTT	CASSLVGQHTDTQYF
TRBV5-6	15	many	TRBJ2-2	TRBD1	TGTGCCAGCAGCATTACAGGGGGCAACACCGGGGAGCTGTTTTTT	CASSITGGNTGELFF
TRBV20-1	14	NA	TRBJ1-1	NA	TGCAGTGCCCAATCCCTCGGGGTATACACTGAAGCTTTCTTT	CSAQSLGVYTEAFF
TRBV20-1	17	few	TRBJ2-4	TRBD2	TGCAGTGCTGCGCCGGGACTAGCGGGGCGGGACAAAAACATTCAGTACTTC	CSAAPGLAGRDKNIQYF
TRBV4-3	16	few	TRBJ2-1	TRBD1	TGCGCCAGCAGCCAAGATGGGGACAGAAGCTACAATGAGCAGTTCTTC	CASSQDGDRSYNEQFF
TRBV7-6	15	many	TRBJ2-7	NA	TGTGCCAGCAGCTTAGGTGAACTGACTCGGAACGAGCAGTACTTC	CASSLGELTRNEQYF
TRBV4-3	15	many	TRBJ1-1	NA	TGCGCCAGCAGCCAAGACCAGGACCTGAACACTGAAGCTTTCTTT	CASSQDQDLNTEAFF
TRBV12-3/TRBV12-4	15	NA	TRBJ2-3	NA	TGTGCCAGCAGTTTCACAGCGGTAGCACAGGATACGCAGTATTTT	CASSFTAVAQDTQYF
TRBV9	16	few	TRBJ2-2	TRBD2	TGTGCCAGCAGCCCGGGGTCGGGGGGTGGCACCGGGGAGCTGTTTTTT	CASSPGSGGGTGELFF
TRBV7-3	13	NA	TRBJ2-7	NA	TGTGCCAGCAGCTTCGGGCAAGGCGACGAGCAGTACTTC	CASSFGQGDEQYF
TRBV11-2	14	NA	TRBJ2-7	NA	TGTGCCAGCAGCTTAGAGGCGATCTCCTACGAGCAGTACTTC	CASSLEAISYEQYF
TRBV27	13	NA	TRBJ2-7	NA	TGTGCCAGCAGTCTAACTACAGGGAGAGAGCAGTACTTC	CASSLTTGREQYF
TRBV6-1	15	few	TRBJ2-7	NA	TGTGCCAGCAGTGAAGGCGCTATACCCAGCTACGAGCAGTACTTC	CASSEGAIPSYEQYF
TRBV24-1	14	many	TRBJ2-2	NA	TGTGCCACCAGTGATGGGGAACATCCCGGGGAGCTGTTTTTT	CATSDGEHPGELFF
TRBV29-1	13	many	TRBJ2-5	TRBD1	TGCAGCGTTGTTGGACAGGGGGGAAAGACCCAGTACTTC	CSVVGQGGKTQYF
TRBV28	15	NA	TRBJ2-7	NA	TGTGCCAGCAGTTTTTCACAGGAATTTCCCTACGAGCAGTACTTC	CASSFSQEFPYEQYF
TRBV30	12	many	TRBJ2-5	TRBD1	TGTGCCTGGAGTCCACAGGGGGAGACCCAGTACTTC	CAWSPQGETQYF
TRBV28	15	many	TRBJ2-3	NA	TGTGCCACAGTACCGGGACATCTAAGCACAGATACGCAGTATTTT	CATVPGHLSTDTQYF
TRBV5-4	15	many	TRBJ2-2	NA	TGTGCCAGCAGCGCTAACTCCTGGGACACCGGGGAGCTGTTTTTT	CASSANSWDTGELFF
TRBV2	16	many	TRBJ2-1	NA	TGTGCCAGCAGCGCTTATCGGGGTTCCGCCTACAATGAGCAGTTCTTC	CASSAYRGSAYNEQFF
TRBV13	15	many	TRBJ2-7	TRBD2	TGTGCCAGCAGCTCAGCCGGACTAGCGGGAGACGAGCAGTACTTC	CASSSAGLAGDEQYF
TRBV20-1	14	many	TRBJ2-7	NA	TGCAGTGCTAGAGATTTCGACTACCTTCCCGAGCAGTACTTC	CSARDFDYLPEQYF
TRBV28	17	many	TRBJ1-1	TRBD1	TGTGCCAGCAGTGTGGACAGGGCGGCCATCTTGAACACTGAAGCTTTCTTT	CASSVDRAAILNTEAFF
TRBV7-9	13	many	TRBJ1-1	NA	TGTGCCAGCAGCCCAGCGGAGAACACTGAAGCTTTCTTT	CASSPAENTEAFF
TRBV24-1	15	many	TRBJ2-2	NA	TGTGCCACCAGTGGTAGGGGCCTGAACACCGGGGAGCTGTTTTTT	CATSGRGLNTGELFF
TRBV29-1	16	few	TRBJ2-7	TRBD1	TGCAGCGTTGAATTTAAAGCCAGGGGGCTTTCCTACGAGCAGTACTTC	CSVEFKARGLSYEQYF
TRBV19	16	NA	TRBJ2-1	TRBD1	TGTGCCAGTAGTACTTATGACAGGGTATCCTACAATGAGCAGTTCTTC	CASSTYDRVSYNEQFF
TRBV7-8	13	many	TRBJ2-1	NA	TGTGCCAGCAGCCCCCCCCTGCGGAATGAGCAGTTCTTC	CASSPPLRNEQFF
TRBV6-5	13	many	TRBJ1-1	NA	TGTGCCAGCAGTTACGGCTCTGTTGCTGAAGCTTTCTTT	CASSYGSVAEAFF
TRBV12-3/TRBV12-4	15	many	TRBJ1-5	TRBD1	TGTGCCAGCAGTTTACAGGGGGACGCCAATCAGCCCCAGCATTTT	CASSLQGDANQPQHF